This T cell receptor beta chain comes out of a study of beta chain features in type 1 diabetes. This clone has a handful of counts. What it binds is not known. Study observations and caveats: The naive, central memory and Treg TCRB repertoires showed an apparent similarity that was greater among patients than among healthy donors. Moderate yet significant TCRB CDR3 shortening was seen in Type 1 diabetes patients in all four CD4+ subsets.

CDR1 is MNHNY and CDR2 is SVGAGI in the germline V gene (reference sequence). CDR3 length: 12 amino acids. Trimming removed 5 bases from V and 2 bases from J, with 4 bases in between. Reverse transcription of all isolated RNA meant that expressed TCRB transcripts were sequenced. Sequenced by immunoSEQ multiplex PCR; TCRdb stores in-frame clones only, minus some. The table includes some 700,000 clones, 13% detected once. This chain links TRBV6-6 with TRBJ1-3; unclear D gene. Sequencing was done on a sample of naive CD4+ T cells from blood. This TCR was sampled from a man younger than 30 with type 1 diabetes. CDR3 amino acids: CASSTTGNTIYF. In nucleotides, the CDR3 is TGTGCCAGCAGTACTACTGGAAACACCATATATTTT.